Reported below is one T cell receptor beta chain. The antigen is not known. These data originate in a study of T-cell memory formation after mild COVID-19. The study's findings and limits: Pre-infection memory contained some responding clones, which suggested that cross-reactive memory had joined.

TCRdb called the 5' RACE reads again in MiXCR, with one record for every CDR3 protein. The sample has 250,000 to 350,000 distinct CDR3 sequences; 13% to 15% are singletons. Trimming cost V 6 bases and J 4 bases; bases outside gene matches: 7. CDR3 size: 14 residues. CDR1 is MNHEY, CDR2 SVGAGI, per germline. This receptor was identified in a man aged 18 to 29 who had mild COVID-19 (a few samples of this study predate the infection). Cell type and time point are not known. The genes are TRBV6-5 and TRBJ1-2, with 8 bases identical to TRBD1. Sequenced material: PBMCs or a T cell subset sorted from them (not recorded which). The CDR3 here is CASSQDRVRYGYTF. The CDR3 DNA reads as TGTGCCAGCAGCCAGGACAGGGTACGCTATGGCTACACCTTC.